This T cell receptor (beta chain) was identified in a study of blood T cell repertoires in COVID-19 (TCRdb year 2020). Background for the entire study: Samples from collaborators originated in the United States, Italy and Spain and spanned both the acute and convalescent phases of COVID-19. Where HLA class I and class II types were available, the types were taken from metadata supplied by the sample provider, not from assay-based typing. Nearly every sample came with metadata listing a de-identified subject ID, COVID-19 status, age in years and sex. The material from the prospective study consisted of cDNA or gDNA derived from T cells, B-cell-depleted T cells, or PBMCs. The dataset comprised deeply sampled blood TCRbeta repertoires from subjects exposed to, actively infected with, or recovered from COVID-19. The repertoires were released in a freely available public database meant as a resource for research on the immune response to SARS-CoV-2. The samples were drawn from the first 160 participants of the ongoing ImmuneRACE study and from roughly 1,300 subjects provided by 6 global collaborators.

The immunoSEQ Assay, a bias-controlled multiplex PCR, was used to amplify TCRbeta CDR3 regions from genomic DNA. The original pipeline was this. The number of nucleated cells in each sample was estimated from the amplification of reference gene primers within the assay. Sequence reads were collapsed and filtered to measure the absolute abundance of every unique TCRbeta CDR3 rearrangement. For each sample, productive Simpson clonality was calculated by taking the square root of Simpson's diversity index across productive rearrangements. This immuneACCESS table, as held by TCRdb, lists in-frame sequences with V and J called but not all clones. Of the missing ones, under half trace to an unresolved V gene in checked studies; the others have no known cause. For V, J and clone size, that table is used; D and trimming come from the DNA. In all, the sample holds roughly 90,000 clones, and 85% to 90% of those were seen once. The top ten constitute 5.2% of the sample.

Paper-wide results and their limitations: The amount of clinical and demographic metadata varied by source and participant and was provided uncurated.

This clone was detected only once. The clone's antigen remains unknown. No much larger clone exists at a distance of one base, and base qualities are not known. The collaborating institutions used their own protocols to collect whole blood in K2EDTA tubes. For TCRbeta analysis, collaborator samples were shipped as frozen whole blood, as isolated PBMCs, or as DNA extracted from either sample type. CDR1 is given as SGHNT and CDR2 as YYREEE, both from the germline V gene (reference sequence). V is cut back by 4 bases and J by 0 bases, with 7 bases in the junction unmatched. From cysteine to phenylalanine, the CDR3 is 16 amino acids long. Only the CDR3 DNA is retained, 48 bases long and in frame from the first base.

This sequence was found in a woman aged 80 or over with active COVID-19. The specimen sequenced was peripheral blood. This chain is built from TRBV5-4 and TRBJ2-3; 8 nucleotides in the junction match TRBD1. The CDR3 sequence is CASSPGQERSTDTQYF. In nucleotides, the sequence is TGTGCCAGCAGCCCGGGACAGGAACGTAGCACAGATACGCAGTATTTT.